Presented here are 30 T cell receptor beta chains from one specimen sequenced in a study of beta chain features in type 1 diabetes. Whole-study findings and limits: Shortening that was moderate but significant affected the TCRB CDR3s of Type 1 diabetes patients in all four CD4+ subsets.

As every portion of the isolated RNA was reverse transcribed, the sequencing read expressed TCRB transcripts. The data were produced by immunoSEQ multiplex PCR, yet TCRdb's version contains in-frame clones alone and is incomplete. The sample gives 550,000 to 850,000 clones, around 15% of which show up once; approximately 0.022% is in the top ten. Their cognate antigens are unknown. The sequenced material came from naive CD4+ T cells from blood. Receptor source: a man aged 18-30 years with type 1 diabetes.

The V and J genes are TRBV28 and TRBJ2-7, with 8 bases aligning to TRBD2. Germline lookup yields CDR1 MDHEN and CDR2 SYDVKM. After removal of 6 bases from V and 1 base from J, the junction contained 5 bases not matched to a gene. The CDR3 runs 14 residues. CDR3 region: CASRRLAQSYEQYF. The CDR3 region has the DNA TGTGCCAGCAGACGACTAGCGCAGTCCTACGAGCAGTACTTC.

This chain joins TRBV29-1 and TRBJ2-2; D is possibly TRBD2 (7 bases). The CDR3 covers 14 residues. The V gene lost 6 bases and the J gene lost 5 bases, with 16 bases spanning the gap. Germline lookup yields CDR1 SQVTM and CDR2 ANQGSEA. The CDR3 region has the DNA TGCAGCGTAGGAGGGGGACTAAGTACCGGGGAGCTGTTTTTT. Protein: CSVGGGLSTGELFF.

This clone has a handful of counts. The junction shows a germline mismatch at one end, possibly a read error. The chain couples TRBV6-6 to TRBJ2-7; D gene unclear. This CDR3 has 11 amino acids. CDR1 and CDR2 (germline): MNHNY, SVGAGI (reference sequence). The CDR3 DNA follows: TGTGCCAGCAGCTACTACTACGAGCAGTACTTC. The encoded protein is CASSYYYEQYF.

The rearrangement uses TRBV7-3 and TRBJ1-6; D gene uncertain. The CDR3 is 15 amino acids. From germline, CDR1 is SGHTA and CDR2 FQGTGA. V was pared by 5 bases and J by 9 bases, with 17 bases between. CDR3 DNA sequence: TGTGCCAGCAGCGCGAGCGGCGGGAAGGGTTCACCCCTCCACTTT. This codes for CASSASGGKGSPLHF. The whole variable domain, filled in from reference TRBV7-3 and TRBJ1-6, reads GAGVSQTPSNKVTEKGKYVELRCDPISGHTALYWYRQSLGQGPEFLIYFQGTGAADDSGLPNDRFFAVRPEGSVSTLKIQRTERGDSAVYLCASSASGGKGSPLHFGNGTRLTVT.

This clone has just a few counts. The CDR3 DNA follows: TGTGCCAGCAGCTTGGTAGGCAGGACCCAAGATACGCAGTATTTT. Residues: CASSLVGRTQDTQYF. The rearrangement links TRBV5-4 to TRBJ2-3; unclear D gene. V was cut by 0 bases and J by 5 bases, with 13 bases left in between. The CDR3 is made up of 15 amino acids. The germline CDR1 and CDR2 sequences are SGHNT and YYREEE (reference sequence).

The chain recombines TRBV10-3 with TRBJ1-1; no reliable D call. The CDR3 has 12 amino acids. Germline CDR1 and CDR2: ENHRY and SYGVKD. Trimming cost V 4 bases and J 2 bases, with 5 bases left between them. CDR3 residues: CAISGQNTEAFF. The CDR3 DNA follows: TGTGCCATCAGTGGACAAAACACTGAAGCTTTCTTT.

A few counts support this clone. This rearrangement joins TRBV10-3 to TRBJ2-7; a possible D gene is TRBD1 (5 bases). The CDR3 contains 14 residues. V was shortened by 2 bases and J by 3 bases, with 11 bases between the two germline ends. Germline CDR1 is ENHRY and CDR2 is SYGVKD. In DNA form, the CDR3 reads TGTGCCATCAGTGAGGGGGCCAGCCTCTACGAGCAGTACTTC. Amino acids: CAISEGASLYEQYF.

This clone has a handful of counts. The chain has TRBV10-3 and TRBJ2-3; 8 bases fit TRBD1. The CDR3 runs 14 residues. The germline CDR1 and CDR2 sequences are ENHRY and SYGVKD. Losses at the gene ends were 10 bases for V and 4 bases for J; bases not matched to a gene: 10. CDR3 nucleotides: TGTGCCACCGGGACAGGACCTCTACCAGATACGCAGTATTTT. As protein: CATGTGPLPDTQYF.

V is TRBV9 and J is TRBJ2-2, with 7 bases matching TRBD1. CDR1 is SGDLS, CDR2 YYNGEE, per germline. Trimming cost V 0 bases and J 2 bases; bases outside gene matches: 7. This CDR3 has 17 residues. This chain's CDR3 is CASSVAGQTFNTGELFF. The CDR3 DNA sequence: TGTGCCAGCAGCGTAGCGGGACAGACCTTTAACACCGGGGAGCTGTTTTTT. Variable domain in full (rest from reference TRBV9 and TRBJ2-2): DSGVTQTPKHLITATGQRVTLRCSPRSGDLSVYWYQQSLDQGLQFLIQYYNGEERAKGNILERFSAQQFPDLHSELNLSSLELGDSALYFCASSVAGQTFNTGELFFGEGSRLTVL.

The chain combines TRBV30 with TRBJ2-3, with D maybe TRBD1 (5 bases). CDR3 length equals 11 residues. With 0 bases removed from V and 9 bases from J, the gap between germline ends came to 7 bases. Germline V gene lookup returns CDR1 GTSNPN and CDR2 SVGIG (reference sequence). This CDR3 reads CAWSVQATQYF. CDR3 in DNA: TGTGCCTGGAGTGTACAGGCGACGCAGTATTTT.

This clone was observed a few times. The rearrangement links TRBV6-6 to TRBJ1-2; D call uncertain. In germline, CDR1 is MNHNY, CDR2 SVGAGI (reference sequence). Deletions cut 11 bases from V and 3 bases from J, with 13 bases between. This CDR3 has 12 residues. In nucleotides, the CDR3 is TGTGCCGCTTTCAGACCGGACTATGGCTACACCTTC. Its translation is CAAFRPDYGYTF.

This clone was observed a handful of times. The chain links TRBV9 to TRBJ1-5; 7 bases align to TRBD1. V shed 3 bases, J shed 5 bases, and the junction held 5 bases outside the gene matches. Germline assignment: CDR1 SGDLS and CDR2 YYNGEE. CDR3 size: 14 residues. The DNA of the CDR3 is TGTGCCAGCAGCGCGGGACAGCCAGATCAGCCCCAGCATTTT. Its translation is CASSAGQPDQPQHF.

The table lists this clone with a few counts. The chain carries TRBV2 and TRBJ1-3, with no clear D. There are 14 residues in the CDR3. The ends were cut back, 3 bases at V and 4 bases at J, with 10 bases in the middle. CDR1 and CDR2 from the germline V gene are SNHLY and FYNNEI. The CDR3 is CASSDTGIGNTIYF. CDR3 coding DNA: TGTGCCAGCAGTGATACGGGTATCGGAAACACCATATATTTT.

This chain connects TRBV2 to TRBJ1-6; 7 nucleotides align to TRBD1. CDR3 length: 14 residues. CDR1 and CDR2 from the germline V gene are SNHLY and FYNNEI. The ends lost 5 bases at V and 9 bases at J; junction bases unmatched: 7. The CDR3 DNA sequence: TGTGCCAGCAGTCCTGACAGGGATAGTTCACCCCTCCACTTT. Its protein product is CASSPDRDSSPLHF.

The table lists this clone with a few counts. The V gene is TRBV28, the J gene TRBJ1-1; unclear D gene. This CDR3 region has 16 residues. The V and J ends lost 3 bases and 4 bases respectively, with 18 bases between them. The germline gives CDR1 MDHEN, CDR2 SYDVKM. DNA of the CDR3: TGTGCCAGCAGTTTCCTTCAGTCGACCATCGGCACTGAAGCTTTCTTT. It specifies CASSFLQSTIGTEAFF. Using reference TRBV28 and TRBJ1-1 for the parts outside the CDR3, the full variable domain is DVKVTQSSRYLVKRTGEKVFLECVQDMDHENMFWYRQDPGLGLRLIYFSYDVKMKEKGDIPEGYSVSREKKERFSLILESASTNQTSMYLCASSFLQSTIGTEAFFGQGTRLTVV.

The V gene is TRBV10-3, the J gene TRBJ1-5; D not resolved. V dropped 8 bases and J dropped 7 bases, with 12 bases sitting between them. This CDR3 contains 12 residues. Germline CDR1 is ENHRY and CDR2 is SYGVKD. DNA of the CDR3: TGTGCCATCGGGGTGGAAGGCCAGCCCCAGCATTTT. Its protein product is CAIGVEGQPQHF.

A few counts support this clone. The chain employs TRBV18 and TRBJ2-2; D gene uncertain. Trimming removed 6 bases from V and 5 bases from J, with 13 bases in between. Per germline, CDR1 KGHSH and CDR2 LQKENI. The CDR3 is 14 residues long. CDR3 amino acids: CASSRRTETGELFF. DNA of the CDR3: TGTGCCAGCTCCCGAAGGACGGAGACCGGGGAGCTGTTTTTT.

The table lists this clone with a few counts. The chain recombines TRBV6-6 with TRBJ2-2; D is perhaps TRBD2 (5 bases). Trimming cost V 6 bases and J 6 bases, with 11 bases left between them. Per germline, CDR1 MNHNY and CDR2 SVGAGI (reference sequence). The CDR3 has 13 residues. Here the CDR3 reads CASRGGQSGELFF. CDR3 bases: TGTGCCAGCAGGGGCGGGCAGTCCGGGGAGCTGTTTTTT.

In its sample, this clone was seen once. The chain carries TRBV6-5 and TRBJ1-1; tentatively, D is TRBD1 (6 bases). This CDR3 contains 11 residues. Germline V gene sequence: CDR1 MNHEY, CDR2 SVGAGI. V lost 6 bases and J lost 12, with 14 bases in between. The CDR3 region is CASSLGQTTFF. CDR3 sequence (DNA): TGTGCCAGCAGCCTCGGACAGACTACTTTCTTT.

V gene TRBV5-6 combines with J gene TRBJ2-3; D ambiguous. The germline gives CDR1 SGHDT, CDR2 YYEEEE. Trimming took off 0 bases at V and 2 bases at J, with 7 bases between the two ends. This CDR3 comprises 14 residues. The CDR3: CASSLDGPTDTQYF. CDR3 nucleotides: TGTGCCAGCAGCTTGGATGGTCCCACAGATACGCAGTATTTT.

V gene TRBV5-1 combines with J gene TRBJ1-4, with 8 nucleotides matching TRBD1. The CDR3 sequence is 17 residues long. V was pared by 4 bases and J by 5 bases, with 13 bases of the junction left unmatched. Germline CDR1 reads SGHRS; CDR2 reads YFSETQ. CDR3 in DNA: TGCGCCAGCAGCCCGACAGGGGATGTTTCTCGGAATGAAAAACTGTTTTTT. Translated: CASSPTGDVSRNEKLFF.

The rearrangement links TRBV18 to TRBJ2-7; D may be TRBD1 or TRBD2 (5 bases each). The V end lost 1 base, the J end lost 9 bases, and 25 bases lay between the germline ends. The CDR3 is 17 residues long. CDR1 and CDR2 (germline): KGHSH, LQKENI. The CDR3 protein is CASSPQETAVAGAWQYF. CDR3 DNA: TGTGCCAGCTCACCACAGGAGACAGCCGTCGCCGGGGCTTGGCAGTACTTC.

In its sample, this clone was seen a few times. This chain joins TRBV6-1 and TRBJ2-5; 7 bases align to TRBD1. Germline V lookup: CDR1 MNHNS, CDR2 SASEGT. After removal of 6 bases from V and 3 bases from J, the junction contained 10 bases not matched to a gene. This CDR3 spans 15 amino acids. This CDR3 reads CASRARDREEETQYF. The DNA for the CDR3 is TGTGCCAGCAGAGCCCGGGACAGAGAGGAAGAGACCCAGTACTTC.

This clone has just a few counts. V usage is TRBV27 and J usage is TRBJ1-2; D gene uncertain. Trimming pared 5 bases from V and 4 bases from J, leaving 11 bases between. There are 13 residues in the CDR3. Germline assignment: CDR1 MNHEY and CDR2 SMNVEV (reference sequence). The CDR3 sequence: CASSLSVAYGYTF. The DNA for the CDR3 is TGTGCCAGCAGTCTCAGCGTGGCCTATGGCTACACCTTC.

The chain joins TRBV15 to TRBJ1-5; D is ambiguous. Germline CDR1 is LNHNV and CDR2 is YYDKDF (reference sequence). This CDR3 has 14 residues. V lost 8 bases and J lost 4, with 15 bases in between. CDR3 bases: TGTGCCACCTCCTTGACCCTCCTTAATCAGCCCCAGCATTTT. It is translated as CATSLTLLNQPQHF.

This clone has only a few counts. This chain connects TRBV30 to TRBJ1-4, with 7 bases aligning to TRBD1. Germline V gene data show CDR1 as GTSNPN and CDR2 as SVGIG (reference sequence). V lost 0 bases and J lost 14; bases outside the gene matches: 9. This CDR3 contains 13 residues. CDR3 loop: CAWSVGQKGYLFF. CDR3 DNA: TGTGCCTGGAGTGTGGGACAGAAGGGTTATCTGTTTTTT. Filled out from reference TRBV30 and TRBJ1-4, the complete variable domain reads SQTIHQWPATLVQPVGSPLSLECTVEGTSNPNLYWYRQAAGRGLQLLFYSVGIGQISSEVPQNLSASRPQDRQFILSSKKLLLSDSGFYLCAWSVGQKGYLFFGSGTQLSVL.

The DNA for the CDR3 is TGCGCCAGCAGCCAAGAAACATACGCTGAAGCTTTCTTT. Residues: CASSQETYAEAFF. The chain combines TRBV4-1 with TRBJ1-1; D is uncertain. V was trimmed by 0 bases and J by 6 bases, leaving 8 bases between them. The CDR3 sequence is 13 residues long. The V gene's germline CDR1 is MGHRA and CDR2 YSYEKL.

This clone was seen a few times. The chain carries TRBV7-9 and TRBJ2-3, with D tentatively TRBD1 or TRBD2 (5 bases each). Per germline, CDR1 SEHNR and CDR2 FQNEAQ (reference sequence). This CDR3 contains 17 residues. Trimming cost V 2 bases and J 2 bases, with 17 bases left between them. The CDR3: CASSLTFQGAPTDTQYF. CDR3 nucleotides: TGTGCCAGCAGCTTAACCTTCCAGGGAGCCCCCACAGATACGCAGTATTTT.

The chain links TRBV2 to TRBJ1-1; 8 bases fit TRBD1. Looked up from germline, CDR1 is SNHLY and CDR2 is FYNNEI. There are 14 residues in the CDR3. With V trimmed by 7 bases and J by 1 base, 5 bases remained unmatched. Written as DNA, the CDR3 is TGTGCCAGCACCCGGACAGGGTGGAACACTGAAGCTTTCTTT. As protein: CASTRTGWNTEAFF.

This clone was detected only a few times. The V gene is TRBV18, the J gene TRBJ1-1, with 8 bases fitting TRBD1. V dropped 4 bases and J dropped 1; count of bases not matched to a gene: 2. CDR1 KGHSH and CDR2 LQKENI come from the germline V gene. The CDR3 contains 14 residues. CDR3 in amino acids: CASSQDRGNTEAFF. CDR3 bases: TGTGCCAGCTCACAAGACAGGGGGAACACTGAAGCTTTCTTT.